This T cell receptor beta chain originates from a study of T cell repertoires in cytomegalovirus infection. About the research overall: As its CMV epitopes, the study selected recently identified HLA-C-restricted and well-studied HLA-B-restricted targets. Public TCR beta signatures were indicative of both CMV infection and a matching HLA type. General study points: Accumulated public TCR beta family frequency recognized individuals carrying CMV together with the relevant HLA.

The CDR3 has 14 amino acids. The germline V and J ends were trimmed by 1 base and 4 bases, with 10 bases remaining between them. Germline assignment: CDR1 SGHTA and CDR2 FQGNSA. This clonotype has just a few counts. The target antigen is unknown. TCRdb fed the reads into MiXCR, producing one record per CDR3 protein. The sample consists of about 700,000 distinct CDR3 sequences, roughly a third of them appearing once. The sequences come from cultured PBMCs, collected from culture after CMV antigen stimulation. The TCR comes from a human donor in good health (CMV status not recorded). Some clones in this sample may be carry-over from other donors' samples. This chain links TRBV7-2 with TRBJ2-5; no clear D gene. The CDR3 region has the DNA TGTGCCAGCAGCTTAGTGCTTTCGCGAGAGACCCAGTACTTC. It specifies CASSLVLSRETQYF.